A selection of T cell receptor beta chains follows, all from one sample in a study of T cells in lung cancer brain metastases. TCRdb's copy holds only in-frame clones and misses some; the assay was immunoSEQ multiplex PCR. The sample includes about 1,200 clones, just over 85% of them seen just once. Sequences were obtained from tumor tissue from a brain metastasis. The receptors come from a woman in her fifties or sixties with non-small cell lung cancer that had spread to the brain. Each CDR3 is given with its conserved first and last residue. The D gene is left open where the match is weak. Not every row has a clone size; where given, it reads once, few, many or a size class.

>hyperexpanded|TRBV4-2|TRBD1|TRBJ2-7
TGTGCCAGCAGCCAGCGTAGGGGGCAGGTAACCTACGAGCAGTACTTC
CASSQRRGQVTYEQYF
>-|TRBV30|-|TRBJ2-1
TGTGCCTGGAGCGCCCAGGGAGGCAATGAGCAGTTCTTC
CAWSAQGGNEQFF
>few|TRBV5-4|-|TRBJ1-4
TGTGCCAGCAGCCTGCGCGGAGGAGGGCGGCAAGAAAAACTGTTTTTT
CASSLRGGGRQEKLFF
>-|TRBV2|-|TRBJ1-2
TGTGCCAGCAGGATGACAGTACAGTATAACTATGGCTACACCTTC
CASRMTVQYNYGYTF
>few|TRBV10-2|-|TRBJ1-5
TGCGCCAGCAGTGAGTCCCCCGGAAATAGCAATCAGCCCCAGCATTTT
CASSESPGNSNQPQHF
>-|TRBV14|-|TRBJ1-2
TGTGCCAGCAGCCTTCGGGGGTATGGCTACACCTTC
CASSLRGYGYTF
>-|TRBV4-1|TRBD2|TRBJ2-5
TGCGCCAGCAGCCAAGAGGGGAGGCTAGCGGGAGGGGAGACCCAGTACTTC
CASSQEGRLAGGETQYF
>-|TRBV6-4|TRBD2|TRBJ2-3
TGTGCCAGCAGTGAGGAAGCGGCTAGCGGAGCAGATACGCAGTATTTT
CASSEEAASGADTQYF
>few|TRBV5-1|-|TRBJ1-3
TGCGCCAGCAGCTTGGGACCCCTGCAGGGGTCGGGAAACACCATATATTTT
CASSLGPLQGSGNTIYF
>hyperexpanded|TRBV5-6|-|TRBJ2-5
TGTGCCAGCAGCTTGAAAGAGACCCAGTACTTC
CASSLKETQYF
>-|TRBV7-9|-|TRBJ2-3
TGTGCCAGCAGCTTCCGGGATACGCAGTATTTT
CASSFRDTQYF